Presented here are 27 T cell receptor beta chains from one specimen sequenced in a study of vaccination and CD4 T cells after COVID-19. Antigens of these TCRs are unknown. Stated treatment: approximately nine-day PBMC culture with coronavirus spike peptide pools or control peptides (ViraFEST assay). The Oncomine TCR Beta short-read assay sequenced DNA from cultured CD4+ T cells. From the PCR reads, TCRdb called clonotypes with MiXCR, one entry per CDR3 protein. Of 8,500 to 13,000 distinct CDR3 sequences listed, roughly 41% were seen once; the top ten hold 11%. The sample was CD4+ T cells from blood, cultured in vitro, taken after SARS-CoV-2 vaccination. These receptors were collected from a human donor who had recovered from COVID-19.

This clonotype has just a few counts. This sequence joins TRBV6-1 and TRBJ2-7, with D possibly TRBD2 on 6 matching bases. Germline CDR1 and CDR2: MNHNS and SASEGT. This CDR3 spans 11 amino acids. The germline V and J ends were trimmed by 8 bases and 5 bases, with 10 bases remaining between them. CDR3 loop: CASRENHEQYF. The CDR3 DNA is TGTGCCAGCCGGGAGAACCACGAGCAGTACTTC.

The chain couples TRBV2 to TRBJ1-2; 7 bases match TRBD1. The CDR3 length is 14 residues. Trimming took 6 bases from V and 2 from J; bases not matched to a gene: 6. Germline V gene data show CDR1 as SNHLY and CDR2 as FYNNEI. The CDR3 DNA sequence: TGTGCCAGCAGCTCAGGGGGGATCAACTATGGCTACACCTTC. Its translation is CASSSGGINYGYTF.

This clonotype has just one count. CDR3 bases: TGTGCCAGCAGCTTGGGTTGGATAAGCTACACCTTC. It encodes CASSLGWISYTF. The genes are TRBV5-6 and TRBJ1-2, with D hard to call. V was shortened by 0 bases and J by 9 bases, with 9 bases between the two germline ends. The CDR3 has 12 amino acids. Per the germline V gene, CDR1 is SGHDT and CDR2 is YYEEEE.

The chain uses TRBV6-2 or TRBV6-3 and TRBJ2-4, with TRBD1 matching 9 bases. There are 18 residues in the CDR3. Germline V gene sequence: CDR1 MNHEY, CDR2 SVGEGT. The junction had 6 bases not matched to a gene; V was cut back by 0 bases and J by 0 bases. The CDR3 DNA reads TGTGCCAGCAGTTACTCCAGGGACAGGGTCCTAGCCAAAAACATTCAGTACTTC. This encodes CASSYSRDRVLAKNIQYF.

CDR3 amino acids: CASSWAGAEQYF. The CDR3 bases are TGTGCCAGCAGTTGGGCCGGGGCCGAGCAGTACTTC. The chain recombines TRBV28 with TRBJ2-7; the D gene could be TRBD1 or TRBD2 (5 bases each). V was pared by 4 bases and J by 6 bases, with 10 bases between. CDR3 length equals 12 residues. Germline loops: CDR1 MDHEN, CDR2 SYDVKM.

This rearrangement joins TRBV11-3 to TRBJ1-1, with D perhaps TRBD1 (5 bases). CDR1 is SGHNT, CDR2 YENEEA, per germline. The V end lost 1 base, the J end lost 8 bases, and 20 bases lay between the germline ends. The CDR3 loop spans 16 amino acids. As DNA, the CDR3 is TGTGCCAGCAGCTTAGGATGGGGAGGGGACGGACCAGAAGCTTTCTTT. Its protein product is CASSLGWGGDGPEAFF.

This clonotype showed up just once. The V call is TRBV6-5, the J call TRBJ1-2; D ambiguous. The CDR3 is 13 residues long. V shed 2 bases and J shed 9 bases, with 13 bases lying between them. Germline V gene data show CDR1 as MNHEY and CDR2 as SVGAGI. The CDR3 is CASSYGPLGRYTF. In DNA, the CDR3 is TGTGCCAGCAGTTACGGGCCCCTAGGTCGCTACACCTTC.

The CDR3 sequence: CASRRAANYGYTF. In nucleotides, the CDR3 is TGTGCCAGCCGGCGGGCAGCTAACTATGGCTACACCTTC. This rearrangement joins TRBV28 to TRBJ1-2; no definite D call. The length of the CDR3 is 13 residues. The V and J ends lost 8 bases and 0 bases respectively, with 10 bases between them. Germline values: CDR1 MDHEN, CDR2 SYDVKM.

J is TRBJ1-1 and V is TRBV12-3 or TRBV12-4; D is ambiguous. The CDR3 totals 16 residues. With 3 bases removed from V and 9 bases from J, the gap between germline ends came to 23 bases. The CDR3 loop reads CASSFLSGGVRPQAFF. In DNA form, the CDR3 reads TGTGCCAGCAGTTTCTTGTCGGGCGGGGTTAGACCCCAAGCTTTCTTT.

The gene calls are TRBV20-1 and TRBJ1-5; 9 bases are shared with TRBD1. CDR1 is DFQATT, CDR2 SNEGSKA, per germline (reference sequence). The CDR3 extends over 18 amino acids. J gave up 3 bases and V 0 bases, and 12 bases lay outside the gene matches. The CDR3 DNA is TGCAGTGCTAGAGATTTGGACAGGGGCTTTCTCCCCAATCAGCCCCAGCATTTT. Translating it yields CSARDLDRGFLPNQPQHF.

The chain employs TRBV28 and TRBJ2-2; D uncertain. Germline-derived CDR1 and CDR2 are MDHEN and SYDVKM. The length of the CDR3 is 13 residues. Trimming pared 4 bases from V and 6 bases from J, leaving 9 bases between. The CDR3 DNA reads TGTGCCAGCAGTTCCCACTTACCCGGGGAGCTGTTTTTT. Protein: CASSSHLPGELFF.

The rearrangement links TRBV24-1 to TRBJ1-5, with no clear D. Per the germline V gene, CDR1 is KGHDR and CDR2 is SFDVKD. Between the trimmed V and J ends, which lost 6 bases and 0 bases, there was a span of 11 bases. The CDR3 loop spans 15 amino acids. The DNA for the CDR3 is TGTGCCACCAGTCCGTCACACGGTAGCAATCAGCCCCAGCATTTT. It is translated as CATSPSHGSNQPQHF.

V is TRBV19 and J is TRBJ1-1; no clear D. Trimming left V 4 bases short and J 7 bases short, with 16 bases between. CDR1 is LNHDA and CDR2 is SQIVND in the germline V gene (reference sequence). This CDR3 has 14 amino acids. The CDR3 here is CASSTTGGTVEAFF. In DNA form, the CDR3 reads TGTGCCAGTAGTACAACGGGAGGCACGGTTGAAGCTTTCTTT.

This clonotype is large (0.1 to 1%) in the sample. The V call is TRBV20-1, the J call TRBJ1-1, with 8 bases identical to TRBD1. Germline trimming cut 6 bases from V and 3 bases from J; bases unmatched to any gene: 3. CDR1 DFQATT and CDR2 SNEGSKA come from the germline V gene (reference sequence). The CDR3 contains 12 residues. The CDR3 nucleotides are TGCAGTGCCGCGGACAGGGACACTGAAGCTTTCTTT. It specifies CSAADRDTEAFF.

This clonotype was recorded a few times. This chain joins TRBV7-6 and TRBJ2-7; possible D gene TRBD2, 6 bases. Trimming removed 1 base at V and 6 bases at J, with 13 bases between. Germline V gives CDR1 SGHVS, CDR2 FNYEAQ. This CDR3 has 14 residues. CDR3 region: CASSLVPGGGEQYF. CDR3 DNA: TGTGCCAGCAGCTTAGTTCCCGGGGGAGGCGAGCAGTACTTC.

The J gene is TRBJ1-3, the V gene TRBV21-1. TRBV21-1 is flagged as a pseudogene. The CDR3 loop spans 14 amino acids. The CDR3 sequence is CASKKRPSGNTIYF. The CDR3, as DNA: TGTGCCAGCAAGAAAAGACCCTCTGGAAACACCATATATTTT.

This clonotype has a handful of counts. The V call is TRBV7-9, the J call TRBJ2-1, with 14 bases identical to TRBD2. Germline CDR1 is SEHNR and CDR2 is FQNEAQ (reference sequence). This CDR3 region has 22 residues. V dropped 1 base and J dropped 4; count of bases not matched to a gene: 18. The CDR3 DNA is TGTGCCAGCAGCTTAGTCAGGGGCCTGGGGACTAGCGGGAGTGTGGGTTACAATGAGCAGTTCTTC. Translation: CASSLVRGLGTSGSVGYNEQFF.

The chain carries TRBV19 and TRBJ2-2; TRBD2 matches 12 bases. V gave up 4 bases and J gave up 4 bases; unmatched junction bases: 10. This CDR3 contains 18 residues. Germline V CDR1 and CDR2: LNHDA, SQIVND (reference sequence). DNA for the CDR3: TGTGCCAGTAGTACTGGCCTAGCGGGAGGGCTAGTCACCGGGGAGCTGTTTTTT. Translated, it gives CASSTGLAGGLVTGELFF.

The chain links TRBV6-5 to TRBJ2-3; 12 bases agree with TRBD2. The CDR3 has 19 residues. CDR1 is MNHEY, CDR2 SVGAGI, per germline. V dropped 4 bases and J dropped 15; count of bases not matched to a gene: 26. The CDR3 loop reads CASSSLDRVTSGSPLVQYF. CDR3 DNA sequence: TGTGCCAGCAGTTCATTGGACAGGGTGACTAGCGGGAGCCCCCTGGTACAATATTTT.

This chain uses TRBV6-1 with TRBJ2-7, with TRBD1 matching 8 bases. CDR1 and CDR2 from the germline V gene are MNHNS and SASEGT. This CDR3 is 12 amino acids long. V was clipped by 6 bases and J by 2 bases; unmatched bases: 0. CDR3 protein: CASRGQAYEQYF. CDR3 coding DNA: TGTGCCAGCAGGGGACAGGCCTACGAGCAGTACTTC.

This sequence joins TRBV6-1 and TRBJ1-1, with D uncertain. CDR1 is MNHNS and CDR2 is SASEGT in the germline V gene. This CDR3 has 15 residues. V was cut by 1 base and J by 2 bases, with 11 bases left in between. CDR3 loop: CASSEGTGINTEAFF. CDR3 bases: TGTGCCAGCAGTGAAGGGACCGGGATAAACACTGAAGCTTTCTTT.

The chain is built from TRBV19 and TRBJ1-6; 8 bases match TRBD1. The CDR3 has 16 amino acids. Per germline, CDR1 LNHDA and CDR2 SQIVND (reference sequence). Germline trimming cut 7 bases from V and 7 bases from J; bases unmatched to any gene: 12. The CDR3 nucleotides read TGTGCCAGTAAGGCAAAAGGACAGGGTGAAAATTCACCCCTCCACTTT. Protein sequence: CASKAKGQGENSPLHF.

Here the CDR3 reads CASSPRRVGNEQFF. CDR3 nucleotides: TGTGCCAGCAGCCCCCGGAGGGTGGGGAATGAGCAGTTCTTC. The chain couples TRBV7-8 to TRBJ2-1, with D possibly TRBD2 on 6 matching bases. The germline V gene encodes CDR1 SGHVS and CDR2 FQNEAQ. The CDR3 extends over 14 amino acids. V lost 5 bases to trimming and J lost 7 bases, with 15 bases between them.

The CDR3 protein is CSARDRGRDNSPLHF. For the CDR3, the DNA is TGCAGTGCTAGAGATCGAGGCAGGGATAATTCACCCCTCCACTTT. V gene TRBV20-1 combines with J gene TRBJ1-6; a possible D gene is TRBD1 (5 bases). The CDR3 covers 15 residues. Per the germline V gene, CDR1 is DFQATT and CDR2 is SNEGSKA (reference sequence). V lost 0 bases and J lost 5, with 11 bases in between.

The CDR3, as DNA: TGCGCCAGCTCCCGGGGGCGGCAGGGGGAGACCCAGTACTTC. The encoded protein is CASSRGRQGETQYF. V is TRBV10-2 and J is TRBJ2-5; D might be TRBD1 or TRBD2, each matching 6 bases. The CDR3 runs 14 residues. Per germline, CDR1 WSHSY and CDR2 SAAADI. Trimming removed 8 bases from V and 5 bases from J, with 18 bases in between.

This clonotype was recorded a few times. The rearrangement links TRBV6-1 to TRBJ2-3, with D unresolved. The CDR3 runs to 14 residues. V lost 6 bases and J lost 4, with 14 bases in between. Germline V CDR1 and CDR2: MNHNS, SASEGT. Written as DNA, the CDR3 is TGTGCCAGCAGCGCAGGTTGGGGTGCAGATACGCAGTATTTT. Its translation is CASSAGWGADTQYF.

This clonotype was picked up a small number of times. The rearrangement links TRBV21-1 to TRBJ1-6. TRBV21-1 is recorded as a pseudogene. The CDR3 is 13 residues long. This chain's CDR3 is CASSNLINSPLHF. The CDR3 DNA reads as TGTGCCAGCAGCAATCTCATTAATTCACCCCTCCACTTT.